What follows describes a single T cell receptor beta chain. The data originate from a study of blood T cell repertoires in COVID-19. Study background: Acute and convalescent COVID-19 samples came from the United States, Italy and Spain. PBMCs, B-cell-depleted T cells, or T cells provided the cDNA or gDNA that made up the material.

This CDR3 comprises 13 residues. Germline assignment: CDR1 MRHNA and CDR2 SNTAGT. Trimming took off 7 bases at V and 7 bases at J, with 16 bases between the two ends. In the original processing: Nucleated cell number was recorded as an estimate derived from reference gene primer amplification. Libraries were prepared by immunoSEQ multiplex PCR; TCRdb keeps only in-frame clonotypes and omits some of them. V, J and clone size are those of that table, while D and trimming were read from the DNA. The data show about 55,000 clones, with approximately 85% seen just once and roughly 13% held by the top ten.

The source material was peripheral blood. The rearrangement uses TRBV6-4 and TRBJ1-2; D may be TRBD1 (5 bases). This clonotype originated in a human donor in a cohort sampled during active COVID-19. The CDR3 sequence: CASTLRGGGGYTF. CDR3 bases: TGTGCCAGCACCCTTAGGGGAGGTGGTGGCTACACCTTC.